The 17 T cell receptor beta chains reported below all come from one sample, sequenced in a study of beta chain features in type 1 diabetes. Study results and caveats: Shorter TCRB CDR3s, moderately but significantly so, were found in Type 1 diabetes patients in all four CD4+ subsets.

For these TCRs, the target antigens are not known. Expressed TCRB transcripts were sequenced because the entire RNA isolate underwent reverse transcription. Sequenced by immunoSEQ multiplex PCR; TCRdb stores in-frame clones only, minus some. The data show under 300,000 clones, approximately 10% seen once. Sequencing was carried out using naive CD4+ T cells from blood. These receptors all stem from a young man with type 1 diabetes.

The chain combines TRBV5-4 with TRBJ2-1, with D possibly TRBD2 on 5 matching bases. From germline, CDR1 is SGHNT and CDR2 YYREEE (reference sequence). Trimming removed 2 bases at V and 7 bases at J, with 16 bases between. The CDR3 sequence is 15 residues long. The CDR3 DNA follows: TGTGCCAGCAGCTTCTCTCCCCCGGCGGGTAATGAGCAGTTCTTC. Translation: CASSFSPPAGNEQFF.

This clone was seen a few times. The chain employs TRBV5-1 and TRBJ2-7; D gene uncertain. V lost 0 bases and J 0 bases, leaving 7 bases between the germline ends. Germline V lookup: CDR1 SGHRS, CDR2 YFSETQ. This CDR3 region has 14 residues. CDR3 sequence: CASSLEAGSYEQYF. The CDR3 coding sequence is TGCGCCAGCAGCTTGGAAGCCGGCTCCTACGAGCAGTACTTC.

Only a few counts were recorded for this clone. V gene TRBV18 combines with J gene TRBJ2-7; a possible D gene is TRBD2 (5 bases). Germline loops: CDR1 KGHSH, CDR2 LQKENI. Trimming shortened V by 3 bases and J by 7 bases, and 16 bases separated the two germline ends. The length of the CDR3 is 14 residues. CDR3 loop: CASSPLEGSGEQYF. CDR3 nucleotide sequence: TGTGCCAGCTCACCCCTCGAGGGATCGGGGGAGCAGTACTTC.

This clone was counted between two and nine times. V gene TRBV5-1 combines with J gene TRBJ2-3; 8 bases map to TRBD1. Germline CDR1 SGHRS, CDR2 YFSETQ. V lost 4 bases and J lost 3; bases outside the gene matches: 7. The CDR3 has 15 residues. The DNA for the CDR3 is TGCGCCAGCAGCCCTTCACGACAGGGGACAGATACGCAGTATTTT. This encodes CASSPSRQGTDTQYF.

The chain carries TRBV11-3 and TRBJ2-5; 8 bases agree with TRBD2. CDR3 length equals 14 residues. V lost 5 bases, J lost 5 bases, and 7 bases stayed unmatched. The germline gives CDR1 SGHNT, CDR2 YENEEA. CDR3 nucleotides: TGTGCCAGCAGCAGCGCAGCGGGGGACGAGACCCAGTACTTC. Translated: CASSSAAGDETQYF.

The V gene is TRBV7-9, the J gene TRBJ1-1; possibly TRBD1 for D (5 bases). Germline CDR1 and CDR2: SEHNR and FQNEAQ (reference sequence). Trimming pared 5 bases from V and 0 bases from J, leaving 13 bases between. The CDR3 is 15 amino acids. CDR3 sequence: CASSPGMIMNTEAFF. CDR3 coding DNA: TGTGCCAGCAGCCCAGGGATGATCATGAACACTGAAGCTTTCTTT.

V gene TRBV2 combines with J gene TRBJ2-5, with 8 bases lining up with TRBD2. This CDR3 spans 14 amino acids. Germline values: CDR1 SNHLY, CDR2 FYNNEI. J lost 5 bases, V lost 5 bases, and 7 bases had no gene match. In DNA, the CDR3 is TGTGCCAGCAGTCCCCGGGGGGGCGGGGAGACCCAGTACTTC. It translates to CASSPRGGGETQYF. The variable domain in full, with the rest retrieved from reference TRBV2 and TRBJ2-5, is EPEVTQTPSHQVTQMGQEVILRCVPISNHLYFYWYRQILGQKVEFLVSFYNNEISEKSEIFDDQFSVERPDGSNFTLKIRSTKLEDSAMYFCASSPRGGGETQYFGPGTRLLVL.

This sequence joins TRBV11-3 and TRBJ2-1; 7 nucleotides agree with TRBD2. The CDR3 runs 13 residues. Germline V lookup: CDR1 SGHNT, CDR2 YENEEA. The V gene end was trimmed by 5 bases and the J gene end by 8 bases; junction bases not matched to a gene: 6. CDR3 region: CASSPSGVDEQFF. CDR3 DNA sequence: TGTGCCAGCAGCCCCAGCGGGGTGGATGAGCAGTTCTTC.

This clone appeared a few times. V and J are TRBV6-5 and TRBJ2-3; no firm D call. Germline CDR1 and CDR2: MNHEY and SVGAGI. The V and J ends lost 0 bases and 4 bases respectively, with 14 bases between them. The CDR3 is 16 amino acids. The CDR3 bases are TGTGCCAGCAGTTACTCGACTTCCGTGGAAGCAGATACGCAGTATTTT. This codes for CASSYSTSVEADTQYF.

The genes are TRBV28 and TRBJ1-5; possibly TRBD1 for D (5 bases). The CDR3 has 15 residues. Trimming stripped 7 bases from V and 2 bases from J, with 15 bases between. In germline, CDR1 is MDHEN, CDR2 SYDVKM. The DNA for the CDR3 is TGTGCCAGCACCCTGCCGCAGGGTGGCAATCAGCCCCAGCATTTT. Its translation is CASTLPQGGNQPQHF.

This chain joins TRBV9 and TRBJ2-3; 10 bases are shared with TRBD1. The CDR3 spans 16 residues. J was trimmed by 1 base and V by 0 bases; bases with no gene match: 2. Germline assignment: CDR1 SGDLS and CDR2 YYNGEE. The CDR3 coding sequence is TGTGCCAGCAGCGTAGCCGGGACAGGGGGCACAGATACGCAGTATTTT. It encodes CASSVAGTGGTDTQYF.

This clone appeared a few times. This rearrangement joins TRBV6-6 to TRBJ2-3; D remains ambiguous. The germline gives CDR1 MNHNY, CDR2 SVGAGI (reference sequence). The V end was cut by 5 bases, the J end by 3 bases, with 15 bases between. The CDR3 runs to 15 residues. The CDR3 loop is CASSLTRERTDTQYF. The CDR3 DNA follows: TGTGCCAGCAGTCTCACCCGCGAGAGGACAGATACGCAGTATTTT.

The chain is built from TRBV7-2 and TRBJ2-3, with TRBD2 matching over 10 bases. The CDR3 is made up of 12 amino acids. Unmatched junction bases numbered 2, after V lost 0 bases and J lost 14 bases. CDR1 and CDR2 from the germline V gene are SGHTA and FQGNSA. This CDR3 reads CASSLAGLARYF. Here the CDR3 DNA reads TGTGCCAGCAGCTTAGCGGGACTAGCGCGGTATTTT.

The chain links TRBV5-4 to TRBJ2-2, with 9 bases fitting TRBD1. CDR3 size: 13 residues. V lost 4 bases to trimming and J lost 6 bases; unmatched junction nucleotides: 1. Germline CDR1 reads SGHNT; CDR2 reads YYREEE (reference sequence). Here the CDR3 reads CASSRDRAGELFF. CDR3 sequence (DNA): TGTGCCAGCAGCAGGGACAGGGCCGGGGAGCTGTTTTTT. The whole variable domain, filled in from reference TRBV5-4 and TRBJ2-2, reads ETGVTQSPTHLIKTRGQQVTLRCSSQSGHNTVSWYQQALGQGPQFIFQYYREEENGRGNFPPRFSGLQFPNYSSELNVNALELDDSALYLCASSRDRAGELFFGEGSRLTVL.

This clone was seen more than once but under ten times. This CDR3 reads CASSGPTGTSYEQYF. CDR3 in DNA: TGCGCCAGCAGCGGGCCCACAGGGACGTCCTACGAGCAGTACTTC. This chain joins TRBV5-1 and TRBJ2-7, with D perhaps TRBD1 (6 bases). Germline CDR1 and CDR2: SGHRS and YFSETQ. CDR3 length equals 15 residues. Trimming took off 4 bases at V and 1 base at J, with 15 bases between the two ends.

The V call is TRBV7-2, the J call TRBJ1-1; D is unclear. The CDR3 is 14 amino acids. The germline V gene encodes CDR1 SGHTA and CDR2 FQGNSA. Trimming cost V 1 base and J 6 bases, with 12 bases left between them. The CDR3 DNA is TGTGCCAGCAGCTTAGACAGCATGTTCGCTGAAGCTTTCTTT. Amino acid sequence: CASSLDSMFAEAFF.

The chain carries TRBV7-9 and TRBJ1-4; 8 nucleotides agree with TRBD1. This CDR3 has 14 amino acids. The germline V gene has CDR1 SEHNR and CDR2 FQNEAQ (reference sequence). Trimming took 3 bases from V and 8 from J; bases not matched to a gene: 5. CDR3 in amino acids: CASSFRQGPEKLFF. CDR3 bases: TGTGCCAGCAGCTTTCGACAGGGGCCCGAAAAACTGTTTTTT.